The 31 T cell receptor beta chains in this list originate from one sample, sequenced in a study of T cell responses to AZD1222 COVID-19 vaccine. Measured with immunoSEQ multiplex PCR; TCRdb has only the in-frame clones, and not every one. The repertoire holds under 95,000 clones, with roughly 85% as singletons. The sample was peripheral blood, taken on day 0 of AZD1222 vaccination. The receptor set was obtained from an adult in good health.

The rearrangement links TRBV3-1 (or the pseudogene TRBV3-2) to TRBJ2-3; 13 positions agree with TRBD2. The germline V gene encodes CDR1 LGHDT and CDR2 YNNKEL (reference sequence). The CDR3 totals 18 residues. V gave up 2 bases and J gave up 3 bases; unmatched junction bases: 8. CDR3 protein: CASSQPRTSGSGTDTQYF. The CDR3 DNA is TGTGCCAGCAGCCAACCTAGGACTAGCGGGAGTGGGACAGATACGCAGTATTTT.

The chain combines TRBV2 with TRBJ2-5, with 12 bases identical to TRBD2. V lost 7 bases, J lost 5 bases, and 17 bases stayed unmatched. The CDR3 runs to 18 residues. In germline, CDR1 is SNHLY, CDR2 FYNNEI. CDR3 loop: CASKRGASGRGTDETQYF. The CDR3 DNA is TGTGCCAGCAAGAGAGGGGCTAGCGGGAGGGGAACGGATGAGACCCAGTACTTC.

The chain combines TRBV28 with TRBJ1-5; 9 nucleotides line up with TRBD1. CDR1 MDHEN and CDR2 SYDVKM come from the germline V gene. The length of the CDR3 is 16 residues. V gave up 6 bases and J gave up 4 bases; unmatched junction bases: 10. In DNA, the CDR3 is TGTGCCAGCAGGCCTAGGACAGGGGCCCTAAATCAGCCCCAGCATTTT. Its translation is CASRPRTGALNQPQHF. Full variable domain (rest looked up from reference TRBV28 and TRBJ1-5): DVKVTQSSRYLVKRTGEKVFLECVQDMDHENMFWYRQDPGLGLRLIYFSYDVKMKEKGDIPEGYSVSREKKERFSLILESASTNQTSMYLCASRPRTGALNQPQHFGDGTRLSIL.

The rearrangement links TRBV5-6 to TRBJ2-3, with a possible D match to TRBD2 (5 bases). The CDR3 runs to 15 residues. Trimming removed 4 bases at V and 2 bases at J, with 14 bases between. CDR1 and CDR2 from the germline V gene are SGHDT and YYEEEE. CDR3 region: CASSPLEETTDTQYF. In DNA form, the CDR3 reads TGTGCCAGCAGCCCGCTGGAGGAAACCACAGATACGCAGTATTTT.

The rearrangement joins TRBV19 to TRBJ2-3, with D hard to call. This CDR3 is 16 amino acids long. V dropped 9 bases and J dropped 5 bases, with 24 bases sitting between them. Per germline, CDR1 LNHDA and CDR2 SQIVND (reference sequence). CDR3 DNA: TGTGCCAGCGCTTCTTGGGGTAGAGCCCCCCAAGATACGCAGTATTTT. This encodes CASASWGRAPQDTQYF.

This chain joins TRBV2 and TRBJ2-7; 10 bases fit TRBD2. J gave up 3 bases and V 4 bases, and 12 bases lay outside the gene matches. Germline CDR1 is SNHLY and CDR2 is FYNNEI. The CDR3 is 17 residues long. CDR3 sequence: CASSGVQREGRFYEQYF. CDR3 nucleotides: TGTGCCAGCAGTGGGGTTCAGCGGGAGGGCCGTTTCTACGAGCAGTACTTC.

V usage is TRBV5-6 and J usage is TRBJ1-1, with a tentative D call TRBD1 (5 bases). V was clipped by 4 bases and J by 5 bases, with 27 bases between them. Germline lookup yields CDR1 SGHDT and CDR2 YYEEEE. The CDR3 runs to 18 residues. As DNA, the CDR3 is TGTGCCAGCAGCCCCACGGGAGTCGGGGGGTTTGTGGGTACTGAAGCTTTCTTT. Its translation: CASSPTGVGGFVGTEAFF.

The chain uses TRBV12-5 and TRBJ2-3; D is unclear. The CDR3 totals 12 residues. The V end was cut by 6 bases, the J end by 0 bases, with 4 bases between. CDR1 and CDR2 (germline): LGHNT, FRNRAP. CDR3 sequence (DNA): TGTGCTAGTGGCCATAGCACAGATACGCAGTATTTT. Its translation is CASGHSTDTQYF.

The CDR3 coding sequence is TGTGCCAGCCAGGGACCGAGCTATGGCTACACCTTC. This gives the protein CASQGPSYGYTF. The chain joins TRBV19 to TRBJ1-2; D possibly corresponds to TRBD1 (5 bases). The CDR3 loop spans 12 amino acids. The V gene lost 9 bases and the J gene lost 4 bases, with 12 bases spanning the gap. Germline CDR1 is LNHDA and CDR2 is SQIVND (reference sequence).

The chain links TRBV10-3 to TRBJ2-3; D uncertain. The CDR3 totals 16 residues. V shed 1 base and J shed 0 bases, with 11 bases lying between them. Germline CDR1 and CDR2: ENHRY and SYGVKD. The CDR3 region is CAISEFNAVSTDTQYF. The CDR3 DNA follows: TGTGCCATCAGTGAGTTTAACGCAGTAAGCACAGATACGCAGTATTTT.

V and J are TRBV5-4 and TRBJ2-3; no firm D call. V lost 0 bases to trimming and J lost 6 bases, with 8 bases between them. This CDR3 region has 13 residues. Germline lookup yields CDR1 SGHNT and CDR2 YYREEE (reference sequence). The CDR3 loop is CASSLDRSDTQYF. In nucleotides, the CDR3 is TGTGCCAGCAGCTTGGACCGTTCCGATACGCAGTATTTT.

The chain carries TRBV19 and TRBJ1-2; 8 bases are shared with TRBD1. Losses at the gene ends were 4 bases for V and 0 bases for J; bases not matched to a gene: 4. Germline-derived CDR1 and CDR2 are LNHDA and SQIVND (reference sequence). The CDR3 totals 15 residues. CDR3 amino acids: CASSTGQESNYGYTF. For the CDR3, the DNA is TGTGCCAGTAGTACGGGACAGGAGTCTAACTATGGCTACACCTTC.

This CDR3 is CASSVGRPDNSPLHF. The CDR3 DNA is TGTGCCAGCAGCGTAGGCAGACCTGATAATTCACCCCTCCACTTT. The chain has TRBV9 and TRBJ1-6; D gene unclear. Trimming took off 0 bases at V and 5 bases at J, with 9 bases between the two ends. This CDR3 has 15 residues. Germline CDR1 SGDLS, CDR2 YYNGEE.

The chain recombines TRBV28 with TRBJ1-1; D is ambiguous. The CDR3 totals 14 residues. Germline V gene sequence: CDR1 MDHEN, CDR2 SYDVKM. V shed 11 bases and J shed 7 bases, with 23 bases lying between them. The CDR3 region is CAAPGNEPQIEAFF. The CDR3 DNA reads TGTGCCGCTCCGGGGAACGAACCGCAGATTGAAGCTTTCTTT. Full variable domain (outside the CDR3, taken from reference TRBV28 and TRBJ1-1): DVKVTQSSRYLVKRTGEKVFLECVQDMDHENMFWYRQDPGLGLRLIYFSYDVKMKEKGDIPEGYSVSREKKERFSLILESASTNQTSMYLCAAPGNEPQIEAFFGQGTRLTVV.

The CDR3 loop reads CASGLAGTTVNIQYF. CDR3 coding DNA: TGTGCTAGTGGTTTGGCCGGGACAACAGTAAACATTCAGTACTTC. The chain is built from TRBV12-5 and TRBJ2-4, with a weak D call TRBD1 (6 bases). The ends were cut back, 1 base at V and 6 bases at J, with 13 bases in the middle. Germline CDR1 LGHNT, CDR2 FRNRAP. This CDR3 is 15 amino acids long.

This clone has just one count. The J gene is TRBJ1-6, the V gene TRBV2, with 7 positions matching TRBD1. Germline CDR1 and CDR2: SNHLY and FYNNEI. The CDR3 sequence is 14 residues long. Trimming at V came to 7 bases and at J to 7 bases, leaving 7 bases not matched to a gene. Here the CDR3 reads CASTETGRNSPLHF. CDR3 nucleotides: TGTGCCAGCACCGAGACAGGGAGAAATTCACCCCTCCACTTT.

The chain has TRBV5-1 and TRBJ1-2; TRBD1 aligns across 7 bases. V lost 0 bases and J lost 4; bases outside the gene matches: 3. Germline CDR1 is SGHRS and CDR2 is YFSETQ. The CDR3 runs 14 residues. The chain's CDR3 is CASSLGDRAYGYTF. CDR3 nucleotides: TGCGCCAGCAGCTTGGGAGACAGGGCCTATGGCTACACCTTC.

The CDR3 is CASSPIAGGPPDTQYF. In DNA, the CDR3 is TGTGCCAGCAGCCCAATAGCGGGAGGGCCGCCAGATACGCAGTATTTT. This chain uses TRBV7-3 with TRBJ2-3; 11 bases fit TRBD2. CDR1 is SGHTA, CDR2 FQGTGA, per germline. The CDR3 has 16 amino acids. Trimming removed 5 bases from V and 4 bases from J; junction bases left unmatched: 8.

In its sample, this clone was seen once. J is TRBJ1-2 and V is TRBV3-1 (or the pseudogene TRBV3-2); no clear D gene. The CDR3 length is 14 residues. The ends were cut back, 1 base at V and 7 bases at J, with 13 bases in the middle. Germline values: CDR1 LGHDT, CDR2 YNNKEL (reference sequence). CDR3 DNA: TGTGCCAGCAGCCAAGGGGTTGGGGAACTTGGCTACACCTTC. The encoded protein is CASSQGVGELGYTF.

This clone has only one observation. J is TRBJ1-5 and V is TRBV3-1 (or the pseudogene TRBV3-2); no reliable D call. V was cut by 0 bases and J by 4 bases, with 7 bases left in between. CDR1 and CDR2 from the germline V gene are LGHDT and YNNKEL (reference sequence). The CDR3 has 14 residues. The CDR3 DNA reads as TGTGCCAGCAGCCAAGATCGGGCAAATCAGCCCCAGCATTTT. It is translated as CASSQDRANQPQHF.

This chain uses TRBV5-1 with TRBJ2-2; 8 nucleotides agree with TRBD1. The CDR3 covers 15 residues. Germline V gene sequence: CDR1 SGHRS, CDR2 YFSETQ. The V and J ends lost 2 bases and 3 bases, in that order; junction bases with no gene match: 3. CDR3 nucleotides: TGCGCCAGCAGCTTAGGGGACAGGCACACCGGGGAGCTGTTTTTT. It encodes CASSLGDRHTGELFF.

J is TRBJ2-5 and V is TRBV29-1, with D unresolved. From germline, CDR1 is SQVTM and CDR2 ANQGSEA. The CDR3 sequence is 13 residues long. V was pared by 7 bases and J by 4 bases, with 16 bases between. CDR3 sequence reads: CSGRRLEVETQYF. CDR3 DNA sequence: TGCAGCGGACGCCGGCTCGAAGTAGAGACCCAGTACTTC.

CDR3 in amino acids: CASSIFGRAYSNQPQHF. In DNA, the CDR3 is TGTGCCAGTAGTATCTTCGGGAGGGCATACAGCAATCAGCCCCAGCATTTT. The genes are TRBV19 and TRBJ1-5; D is undetermined. From germline, CDR1 is LNHDA and CDR2 SQIVND (reference sequence). Trimming stripped 3 bases from V and 1 base from J, with 16 bases between. This CDR3 is built from 17 residues.

The chain joins TRBV11-1 to TRBJ1-5; no definite D call. Trimming took off 4 bases at V and 5 bases at J, with 9 bases between the two ends. Germline loops: CDR1 SGHAT, CDR2 FQDESV (reference sequence). The CDR3 loop spans 13 amino acids. Here the CDR3 reads CASSSGEDQPQHF. CDR3 sequence (DNA): TGTGCCAGCAGCTCCGGTGAGGATCAGCCCCAGCATTTT.

The rearrangement joins TRBV29-1 to TRBJ1-2; TRBD1 matches 7 bases. CDR1 and CDR2 (germline): SQVTM, ANQGSEA. CDR3 length equals 13 residues. Trimming removed 4 bases from V and 4 bases from J; junction bases left unmatched: 6. CDR3 bases: TGCAGCGTTGCGCCCGGGACAGCCTATGGCTACACCTTC. Translating it yields CSVAPGTAYGYTF.

The rearrangement uses TRBV6-6 and TRBJ2-3; D possibly corresponds to TRBD2 (5 bases). CDR3 length: 19 residues. Germline lookup yields CDR1 MNHNY and CDR2 SVGAGI (reference sequence). The V gene lost 5 bases and the J gene lost 0 bases, with 24 bases spanning the gap. CDR3 amino acids: CASSLLRGNTWDSTDTQYF. The CDR3 region has the DNA TGTGCCAGCAGTCTTCTCCGGGGAAACACGTGGGATAGCACAGATACGCAGTATTTT.

This chain's CDR3 is CASSEWGAPGGQPQHF. The CDR3 bases are TGTGCCAGCAGTGAATGGGGTGCCCCGGGGGGTCAGCCCCAGCATTTT. The chain carries TRBV25-1 and TRBJ1-5, with D possibly being TRBD1 (5 bases). The CDR3 runs to 16 residues. Looked up from germline, CDR1 is MGHDK and CDR2 is SYGVNS. Deletions cut 1 base from V and 6 bases from J, with 16 bases between.

This chain connects TRBV5-1 to TRBJ2-6, with 7 nucleotides matching TRBD1. This CDR3 contains 16 residues. J gave up 2 bases and V 4 bases, and 6 bases lay outside the gene matches. Germline-derived CDR1 and CDR2 are SGHRS and YFSETQ. The CDR3 spells CASSAEGTAGANVLTF. CDR3 sequence (DNA): TGCGCCAGCAGCGCCGAAGGGACAGCTGGGGCCAACGTCCTGACTTTC.

The rearrangement uses TRBV6-5 and TRBJ2-4; 7 bases agree with TRBD1. V shed 3 bases, J shed 0 bases, and the junction held 5 bases outside the gene matches. The germline V gene has CDR1 MNHEY and CDR2 SVGAGI. The CDR3 loop spans 16 amino acids. Here the CDR3 DNA reads TGTGCCAGCAGTTATGATGCAGGGGGAGCCAAAAACATTCAGTACTTC. Protein product: CASSYDAGGAKNIQYF.

This clone has more than one count but fewer than ten. V usage is TRBV7-9 and J usage is TRBJ2-7, with 10 nucleotides matching TRBD2. There are 13 residues in the CDR3. V shed 5 bases, J shed 3 bases, and the junction held 1 base outside the gene matches. The germline V gene has CDR1 SEHNR and CDR2 FQNEAQ (reference sequence). CDR3 in DNA: TGTGCCAGCAGCCGGACTAGCGGCTACGAGCAGTACTTC. Translation: CASSRTSGYEQYF. The whole variable domain, remainder taken from reference TRBV7-9 and TRBJ2-7, is DTGVSQNPRHKITKRGQNVTFRCDPISEHNRLYWYRQTLGQGPEFLTYFQNEAQLEKSRLLSDRFSAERPKGSFSTLEIQRTEQGDSAMYLCASSRTSGYEQYFGPGTRLTVT.

The chain recombines TRBV7-6 with TRBJ2-1; 14 bases agree with TRBD2. The CDR3 extends over 20 amino acids. Looked up from germline, CDR1 is SGHVS and CDR2 is FNYEAQ. V dropped 5 bases and J dropped 9; count of bases not matched to a gene: 21. The chain's CDR3 is CASSLPQTSGRARFGGEQFF. Here the CDR3 DNA reads TGTGCCAGCAGCCTCCCCCAGACTAGCGGGAGGGCCAGGTTCGGCGGTGAGCAGTTCTTC. Based on the CDR3 plus reference TRBV7-6 and TRBJ2-1, the full variable domain is GAGVSQSPRYKVTKRGQDVALRCDPISGHVSLYWYRQALGQGPEFLTYFNYEAQQDKSGLPNDRFSAERPEGSISTLTIQRTEQRDSAMYRCASSLPQTSGRARFGGEQFFGPGTRLTVL.